What follows are 20 T cell receptor beta chains derived from one specimen sequenced in a study of early T cells in non-severe SARS-CoV-2 infection. TCRdb re-derived calls from the 5' RACE reads in MiXCR, one entry per CDR3 protein. Of 65,000 to 90,000 distinct CDR3 sequences listed, 9% to 15% are singletons. The material sequenced was whole blood. These receptors were taken from an adult who was a healthcare worker with PCR-confirmed SARS-CoV-2 infection or an uninfected control (not recorded which).

This clonotype was observed a handful of times. The chain joins TRBV12-5 to TRBJ2-2; 12 positions agree with TRBD2. CDR1 and CDR2 (germline): LGHNT, FRNRAP. The CDR3 has 19 amino acids. After removal of 1 base from V and 2 bases from J, the junction contained 8 bases not matched to a gene. The CDR3: CASGLAFGLAGTNTGELFF. For the CDR3, the DNA is TGTGCTAGTGGTTTGGCTTTCGGACTAGCGGGAACAAACACCGGGGAGCTGTTTTTT.

Many counts were recorded for this clonotype. DNA of the CDR3: TGCGCCAGCAGCTCGGGGACTAGCGGGATCACAGATACGCAGTATTTT. Translated, it gives CASSSGTSGITDTQYF. The chain joins TRBV5-1 to TRBJ2-3, with 13 bases matching TRBD2. The CDR3 spans 16 residues. CDR1 SGHRS and CDR2 YFSETQ come from the germline V gene. Trimming at V came to 3 bases and at J to 2 bases, leaving 3 bases not matched to a gene.

The rearrangement links TRBV3-1 to TRBJ2-7; possibly TRBD2 for D (6 bases). The CDR3 is made up of 14 amino acids. Trimming took 2 bases from V and 7 from J, leaving 15 bases between them. Looked up from germline, CDR1 is LGHDT and CDR2 is YNNKEL (reference sequence). CDR3 sequence: CASSQTDQRGEQYF. DNA of the CDR3: TGTGCCAGCAGCCAAACTGACCAACGGGGGGAGCAGTACTTC.

In this sample, this clonotype turned up many times. V usage is TRBV7-6 and J usage is TRBJ2-1; 9 bases are a match to TRBD2. V was clipped by 1 base and J by 8 bases; unmatched bases: 9. Germline values: CDR1 SGHVS, CDR2 FNYEAQ. The CDR3 extends over 16 amino acids. DNA for the CDR3: TGTGCCAGCAGCTTAGGAGGCGGGAGGGCCTTAGATGAGCAGTTCTTC. It specifies CASSLGGGRALDEQFF.

In its sample, this clonotype was seen many times. The genes are TRBV7-9 and TRBJ2-5; TRBD2 matches at 13 bases. Germline V lookup: CDR1 SEHNR, CDR2 FQNEAQ (reference sequence). V dropped 4 bases and J dropped 4; count of bases not matched to a gene: 12. CDR3 length: 18 amino acids. In nucleotides, the CDR3 is TGTGCCAGCAGCTCCACTGGAGGACTAGCGGGAGATGGAGAGACCCAGTACTTC. This codes for CASSSTGGLAGDGETQYF.

The V call is TRBV29-1, the J call TRBJ2-3, with D uncertain. The germline V gene encodes CDR1 SQVTM and CDR2 ANQGSEA. V lost 3 bases and J lost 6, with 10 bases in between. This CDR3 has 12 residues. CDR3 in amino acids: CSVENQADTQYF. CDR3 sequence (DNA): TGCAGCGTTGAGAACCAAGCGGATACGCAGTATTTT.

This clonotype was observed a few times. The chain joins TRBV3-1 to TRBJ2-3, with TRBD2 identical over 7 bases. Germline-derived CDR1 and CDR2 are LGHDT and YNNKEL (reference sequence). The CDR3 consists of 14 residues. Losses at the gene ends were 3 bases for V and 4 bases for J; bases not matched to a gene: 4. CDR3 bases: TGTGCCAGCAGCCAGGGGGGGAGGGCAGATACGCAGTATTTT. As protein: CASSQGGRADTQYF.

This clonotype was counted a few times. This chain connects TRBV5-1 to TRBJ2-7; TRBD1 agrees at 7 bases. V lost 4 bases and J lost 3; bases outside the gene matches: 7. Germline V gene lookup returns CDR1 SGHRS and CDR2 YFSETQ. CDR3 length: 14 amino acids. In nucleotides, the CDR3 is TGCGCCAGCAGCCAGGACCGGGACAGCTACGAGCAGTACTTC. It yields the protein CASSQDRDSYEQYF.

This clonotype has more than one count but fewer than ten. The rearrangement uses TRBV6-6 and TRBJ1-5; D gene unclear. Per the germline V gene, CDR1 is MNHNY and CDR2 is SVGAGI (reference sequence). Trimming shortened V by 2 bases and J by 6 bases, and 14 bases separated the two germline ends. There are 15 residues in the CDR3. CDR3 DNA sequence: TGTGCCAGCAGTTACCGAGACGGGCCGTTTCAGCCCCAGCATTTT. Amino acids: CASSYRDGPFQPQHF.

This clonotype was counted many times. V gene TRBV7-9 combines with J gene TRBJ2-3; TRBD2 matches 7 bases. CDR3 length: 15 residues. V dropped 1 base and J dropped 2; count of bases not matched to a gene: 3. The germline CDR1 and CDR2 sequences are SEHNR and FQNEAQ (reference sequence). The CDR3 DNA sequence: TGTGCCAGCAGCTTAGGACTAGCTTACACAGATACGCAGTATTTT. Amino acid sequence: CASSLGLAYTDTQYF. Full variable domain (rest looked up from reference TRBV7-9 and TRBJ2-3): DTGVSQNPRHKITKRGQNVTFRCDPISEHNRLYWYRQTLGQGPEFLTYFQNEAQLEKSRLLSDRFSAERPKGSFSTLEIQRTEQGDSAMYLCASSLGLAYTDTQYFGPGTRLTVL.

The rearrangement uses TRBV5-4 and TRBJ2-7; 13 nucleotides agree with TRBD2. Germline CDR1 and CDR2: SGHNT and YYREEE (reference sequence). V shed 4 bases, J shed 2 bases, and the junction held 3 bases outside the gene matches. The CDR3 runs to 15 residues. Here the CDR3 DNA reads TGTGCCAGCAGCGACGGACTAGCGGGAGCCTACGAGCAGTACTTC. Amino acids: CASSDGLAGAYEQYF. Drawing the rest from reference TRBV5-4 and TRBJ2-7, the complete variable domain is ETGVTQSPTHLIKTRGQQVTLRCSSQSGHNTVSWYQQALGQGPQFIFQYYREEENGRGNFPPRFSGLQFPNYSSELNVNALELDDSALYLCASSDGLAGAYEQYFGPGTRLTVT.

Regarding this clonotype: A junction boundary mismatches the germline segment, possibly from a read error. The chain carries TRBV10-2 and TRBJ2-1; 10 positions agree with TRBD2. The CDR3 runs 15 residues. CDR1 is WSHSY, CDR2 SAAADI, per germline. CDR3 DNA: TGCGCCAGCAGTAAGTCTAGCGGGAGTTACAATGAGCAGTTCTTC. Its translation is CASSKSSGSYNEQFF.

The chain joins TRBV10-3 to TRBJ2-1; D is undetermined. Germline V gives CDR1 ENHRY, CDR2 SYGVKD. Deletions cut 6 bases from V and 0 bases from J, with 12 bases between. This CDR3 has 15 amino acids. This chain's CDR3 is CAIRQDSSSYNEQFF. CDR3 DNA: TGTGCCATCAGGCAGGATTCGAGCTCCTACAATGAGCAGTTCTTC.

This clonotype was found a few times. This chain connects TRBV19 to TRBJ2-1, with 7 bases lining up with TRBD2. CDR3 length equals 13 residues. Trimming removed 5 bases from V and 6 bases from J; junction bases left unmatched: 4. Germline V gene data show CDR1 as LNHDA and CDR2 as SQIVND (reference sequence). CDR3 bases: TGTGCCAGTAGTTTCGGCGGGGGCAATGAGCAGTTCTTC. It is translated as CASSFGGGNEQFF.

The V gene is TRBV19, the J gene TRBJ2-7; TRBD2 matches 13 bases. This CDR3 spans 16 amino acids. V was pared by 7 bases and J by 5 bases, with 11 bases of the junction left unmatched. CDR1 is LNHDA, CDR2 SQIVND, per germline (reference sequence). The CDR3 nucleotides read TGTGCCAGTAACATGAGGACTAGCGGGAGAATCAACGAGCAGTACTTC. This encodes CASNMRTSGRINEQYF.

This clonotype turned up a few times. The V and J genes are TRBV3-1 and TRBJ2-7; no reliable D call. Germline CDR1 is LGHDT and CDR2 is YNNKEL (reference sequence). This CDR3 region has 11 residues. V was cut by 3 bases and J by 4 bases, with 4 bases left in between. CDR3: CASSHEYEQYF. The CDR3 DNA sequence: TGTGCCAGCAGCCACGAATACGAGCAGTACTTC.

In this sample, this clonotype turned up a few times. V is TRBV6-5 and J is TRBJ2-5; D is unresolved. Germline V gene lookup returns CDR1 MNHEY and CDR2 SVGAGI. The germline V and J ends were trimmed by 5 bases and 5 bases, with 9 bases remaining between them. The length of the CDR3 is 12 residues. This CDR3 is CASSLGPETQYF. DNA for the CDR3: TGTGCCAGCAGTCTGGGCCCGGAGACCCAGTACTTC.

The gene calls are TRBV12-3 or TRBV12-4 and TRBJ2-3; 14 bases are shared with TRBD2. Trimming cost V 3 bases and J 1 base; bases outside gene matches: 0. This CDR3 is 16 amino acids long. The DNA for the CDR3 is TGTGCCAGCAGTTTGGGACTAGCGGGAGGCACAGATACGCAGTATTTT. Translation: CASSLGLAGGTDTQYF.

The chain links TRBV7-2 to TRBJ2-1; D is unresolved. This CDR3 comprises 12 residues. The V end was cut by 8 bases, the J end by 9 bases, with 14 bases between. Germline V gene data show CDR1 as SGHTA and CDR2 as FQGNSA. The DNA of the CDR3 is TGTGCCAGCCGGGCACTACTCGGTGAGCAGTTCTTC. Its protein is CASRALLGEQFF.

The genes are TRBV11-2 and TRBJ2-1; 7 bases agree with TRBD2. The CDR3 length is 17 residues. Looked up from germline, CDR1 is SGHAT and CDR2 is FQNNGV. V lost 4 bases to trimming and J lost 2 bases; unmatched junction nucleotides: 11. CDR3 in DNA: TGTGCCAGCAGCTCCCTGACTAGCCCCTATACCTACAATGAGCAGTTCTTC. Its translation: CASSSLTSPYTYNEQFF.